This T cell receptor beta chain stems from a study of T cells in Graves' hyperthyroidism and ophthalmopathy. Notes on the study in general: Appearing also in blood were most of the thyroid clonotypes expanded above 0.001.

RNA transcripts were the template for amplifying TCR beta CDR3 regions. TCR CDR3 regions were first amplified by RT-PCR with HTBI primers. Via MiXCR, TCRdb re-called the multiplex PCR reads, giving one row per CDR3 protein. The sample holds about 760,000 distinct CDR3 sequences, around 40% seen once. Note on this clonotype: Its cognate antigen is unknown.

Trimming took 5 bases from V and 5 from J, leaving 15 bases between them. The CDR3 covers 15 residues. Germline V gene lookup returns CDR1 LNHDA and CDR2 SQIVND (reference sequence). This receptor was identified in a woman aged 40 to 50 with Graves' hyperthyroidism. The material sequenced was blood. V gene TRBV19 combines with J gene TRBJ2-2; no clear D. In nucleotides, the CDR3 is TGTGCCAGTAGTCCCAACCAAAGAGGAACCGGGGAGCTGTTTTTT. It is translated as CASSPNQRGTGELFF.